In its sample, the clone carrying this T cell receptor beta chain was seen many times. Its target is unknown. The sample originates from a study of T cells in Graves' hyperthyroidism and ophthalmopathy. Whole-study results and caveats: Most thyroid clonotypes expanded above 0.001 were also detected in blood.

The CDR3 contains 18 residues. Germline-derived CDR1 and CDR2 are MNHEY and SMNVEV (reference sequence). After removal of 2 bases from V and 7 bases from J, the junction contained 17 bases not matched to a gene. Amplified TCR beta CDR3 regions came from RNA transcripts. Primed by the HTBI set, a first-round RT-PCR was run on the TCR CDR3. Each CDR3 protein gets one entry after TCRdb re-called the multiplex PCR reads with MiXCR. The sample consists of around 620,000 distinct CDR3 sequences, 13% to 15% of them appearing once. The sequence was collected from a woman in her late teens or twenties with Graves' ophthalmopathy. The sample was blood. The chain is built from TRBV27 and TRBJ2-1; 7 bases align to TRBD2. CDR3 protein: CASSLLGGEVGIANEQFF. The CDR3 DNA is TGTGCCAGCAGTTTACTGGGGGGGGAAGTCGGGATAGCGAATGAGCAGTTCTTC.